Included here is one TCR beta chain sequence, with context. The sample is drawn from a study of blood T cell repertoires in COVID-19. Sequencing was performed with immunoSEQ multiplex PCR; in TCRdb, only in-frame clones are kept and a portion is missing. The sample yields about 160,000 clones, around 83% seen once. Per the germline V gene, CDR1 is LNHNV and CDR2 is YYDKDF (reference sequence). The length of the CDR3 is 12 residues. V lost 5 bases and J lost 6, with 8 bases in between. This chain links TRBV15 with TRBJ1-5; D uncertain. The receptor comes from a woman aged 60-75 years with COVID-19, enrolled during active disease. Source material: peripheral blood. Written as DNA, the CDR3 is TGTGCCACCAGCCGCCCTAGTCAGCCCCAGCATTTT. It codes for CATSRPSQPQHF.